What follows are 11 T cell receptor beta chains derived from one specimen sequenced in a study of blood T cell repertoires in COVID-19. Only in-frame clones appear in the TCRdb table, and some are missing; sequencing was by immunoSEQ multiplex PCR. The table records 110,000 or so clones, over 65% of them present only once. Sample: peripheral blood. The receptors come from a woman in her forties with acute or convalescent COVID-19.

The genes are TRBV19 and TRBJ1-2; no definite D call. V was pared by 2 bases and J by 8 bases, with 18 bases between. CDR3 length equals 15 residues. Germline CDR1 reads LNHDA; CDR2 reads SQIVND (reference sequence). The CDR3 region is CASSILRHWKQGYTF. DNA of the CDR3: TGTGCCAGTAGTATACTCAGGCATTGGAAACAGGGCTACACCTTC.

CDR3: CASGLGQGMGETQYF. Here the CDR3 DNA reads TGTGCTAGTGGTTTGGGACAGGGAATGGGAGAGACCCAGTACTTC. The chain links TRBV12-5 to TRBJ2-5; 7 positions match TRBD1. Trimming removed 1 base from V and 4 bases from J; junction bases left unmatched: 6. The CDR3 consists of 15 residues. Germline lookup yields CDR1 LGHNT and CDR2 FRNRAP. The entire variable domain, with the rest obtained from reference TRBV12-5 and TRBJ2-5, is as follows: DARVTQTPRHKVTEMGQEVTMRCQPILGHNTVFWYRQTMMQGLELLAYFRNRAPLDDSGMPKDRFSAEMPDATLATLKIQPSEPRDSAVYFCASGLGQGMGETQYFGPGTRLLVL.

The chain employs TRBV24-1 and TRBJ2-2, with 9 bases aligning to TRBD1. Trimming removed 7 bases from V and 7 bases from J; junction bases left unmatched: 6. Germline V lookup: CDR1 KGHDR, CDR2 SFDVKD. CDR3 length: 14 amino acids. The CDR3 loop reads CATSSTGGVGELFF. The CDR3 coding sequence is TGTGCCACCAGCTCGACAGGGGGGGTCGGGGAGCTGTTTTTT.

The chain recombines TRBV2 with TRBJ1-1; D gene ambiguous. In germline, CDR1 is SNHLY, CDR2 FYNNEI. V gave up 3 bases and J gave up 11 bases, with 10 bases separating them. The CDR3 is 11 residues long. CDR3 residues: CASSEGKAAFF. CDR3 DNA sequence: TGTGCCAGCAGTGAGGGCAAGGCGGCTTTCTTT.

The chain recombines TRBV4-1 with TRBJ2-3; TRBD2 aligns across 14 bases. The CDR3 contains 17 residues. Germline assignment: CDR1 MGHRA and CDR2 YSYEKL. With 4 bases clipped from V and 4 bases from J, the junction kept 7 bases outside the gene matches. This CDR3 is CASSPTTSGGAADTQYF. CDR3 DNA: TGCGCCAGCAGCCCCACGACTAGCGGGGGGGCCGCAGATACGCAGTATTTT.

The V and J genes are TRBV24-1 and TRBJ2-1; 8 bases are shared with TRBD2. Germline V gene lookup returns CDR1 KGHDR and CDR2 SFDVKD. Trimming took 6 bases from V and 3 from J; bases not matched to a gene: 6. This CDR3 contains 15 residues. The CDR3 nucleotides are TGTGCCACCAGTCAAGCGGGGGCCTACTACAATGAGCAGTTCTTC. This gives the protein CATSQAGAYYNEQFF.

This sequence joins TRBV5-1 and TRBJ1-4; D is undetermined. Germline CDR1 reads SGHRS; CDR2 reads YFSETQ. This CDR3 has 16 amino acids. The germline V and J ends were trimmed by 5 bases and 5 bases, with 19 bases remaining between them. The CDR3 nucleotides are TGCGCCAGCAGTCGAATCGGCCGGGTCTCGAATGAAAAACTGTTTTTT. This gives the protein CASSRIGRVSNEKLFF. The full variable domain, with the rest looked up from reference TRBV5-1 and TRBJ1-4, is KAGVTQTPRYLIKTRGQQVTLSCSPISGHRSVSWYQQTPGQGLQFLFEYFSETQRNKGNFPGRFSGRQFSNSRSEMNVSTLELGDSALYLCASSRIGRVSNEKLFFGSGTQLSVL.

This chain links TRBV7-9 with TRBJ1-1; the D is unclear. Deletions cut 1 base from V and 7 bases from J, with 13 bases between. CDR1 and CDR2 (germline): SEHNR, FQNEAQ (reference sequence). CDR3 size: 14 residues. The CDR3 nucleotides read TGTGCCAGCAGCTTAGAGCGGGGAGTAGGTGAAGCTTTCTTT. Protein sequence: CASSLERGVGEAFF.

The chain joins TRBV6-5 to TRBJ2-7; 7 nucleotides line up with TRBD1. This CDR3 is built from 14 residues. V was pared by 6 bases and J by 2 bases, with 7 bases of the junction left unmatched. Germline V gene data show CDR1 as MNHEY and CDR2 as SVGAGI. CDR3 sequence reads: CASRVDRTAYEQYF. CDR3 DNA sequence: TGTGCCAGCAGGGTGGACAGGACCGCCTACGAGCAGTACTTC.

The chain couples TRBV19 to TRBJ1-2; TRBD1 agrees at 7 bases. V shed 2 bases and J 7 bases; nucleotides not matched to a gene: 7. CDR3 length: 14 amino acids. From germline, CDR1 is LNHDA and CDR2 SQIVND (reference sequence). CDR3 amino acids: CASSITGDNVGYTF. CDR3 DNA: TGTGCCAGTAGTATAACAGGGGATAATGTTGGCTACACCTTC.

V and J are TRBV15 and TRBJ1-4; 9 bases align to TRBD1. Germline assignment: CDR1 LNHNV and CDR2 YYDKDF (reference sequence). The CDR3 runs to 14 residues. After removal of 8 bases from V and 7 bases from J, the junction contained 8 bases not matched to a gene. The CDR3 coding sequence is TGTGCCACCCAACAGGGGGCATTCGGTGAAAAACTGTTTTTT. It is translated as CATQQGAFGEKLFF.